This entry is about one TCR beta chain. The antigen remains undetermined. The CDR3 is 15 residues long. The ends lost 4 bases at V and 9 bases at J; junction bases unmatched: 7. The germline gives CDR1 SGHRS, CDR2 YFSETQ. These data are taken from a study of shared clonotypes between healthy human individuals. The study's findings and limits: Represented diversity (both genetic and exposure-history) was limited by the small number of donors.

Several immunoSEQ 96-well plates shared each subset's DNA, each plate a replicate. PCR replicates performed on unsorted PBMC used approximately 0.3 ug DNA, around 33,000 T cell genomes. Per the original data handling: Quality scores were absent from the junction-only immunoSEQ sequences, so filtering differed. Assay: immunoSEQ multiplex PCR; the TCRdb copy retains only in-frame clones and omits some. The DNA gave D and trimming, while V, J and clone size come from that table. The sample yields roughly 480,000 clones, 79% seen once. The sample consisted of PBMCs. The TCR was taken from a woman in her 40s in good health. Some clones in this sample may be carry-over from other donors' samples. The chain employs TRBV5-1 and TRBJ2-2; the match to TRBD1 covers 12 bases. The CDR3 DNA is TGCGCCAGCAGCAGGGGACAGGGGGCCCTCCGGGAGCTGTTTTTT. Protein: CASSRGQGALRELFF.